This note documents a single T cell receptor beta chain sequence. This entry is derived from a study of regulatory T cells in long-lasting Graves disease. The CDR3 extends over 17 amino acids. Trimming at V came to 0 bases and at J to 0 bases, leaving 7 bases not matched to a gene. The germline CDR1 and CDR2 sequences are SGDLS and YYNGEE. The authors built TCR beta libraries using iRepertoire HTBI primers and Arm-PCR of CDR3 regions. TCRdb processed the multiplex PCR reads anew with MiXCR; each CDR3 protein has one entry. This table has about 470,000 distinct CDR3 sequences, roughly a fifth appearing once. Time point meaning: persistent/refractory GD, antithyroid drugs over 5 years with positive TRAb. PBMC-derived RNA was used for the TCR library.

The starting material was peripheral blood mononuclear cells (PBMCs), obtained when the disease was refractory, from a patient treated with antithyroid drugs. The receptor's source is a female donor with Graves disease. V usage is TRBV9 and J usage is TRBJ2-3; the match to TRBD2 covers 7 bases. CDR3 DNA: TGTGCCAGCAGCGTAGCGCCAGCGGGGCTTAGCACAGATACGCAGTATTTT. Protein sequence: CASSVAPAGLSTDTQYF.